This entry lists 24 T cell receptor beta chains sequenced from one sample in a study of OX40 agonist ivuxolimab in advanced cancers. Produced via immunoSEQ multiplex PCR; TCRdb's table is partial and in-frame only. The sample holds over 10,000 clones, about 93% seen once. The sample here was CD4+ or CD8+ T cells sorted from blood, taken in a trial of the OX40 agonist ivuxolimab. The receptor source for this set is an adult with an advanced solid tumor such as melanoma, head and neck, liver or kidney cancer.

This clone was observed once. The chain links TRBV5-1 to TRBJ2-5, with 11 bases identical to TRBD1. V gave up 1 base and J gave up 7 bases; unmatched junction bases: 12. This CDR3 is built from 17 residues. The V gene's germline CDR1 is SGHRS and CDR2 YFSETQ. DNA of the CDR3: TGCGCCAGCAGCTTGCCTCTGGGACAGGGGGTCGTTGGGACCCAGTACTTC. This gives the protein CASSLPLGQGVVGTQYF.

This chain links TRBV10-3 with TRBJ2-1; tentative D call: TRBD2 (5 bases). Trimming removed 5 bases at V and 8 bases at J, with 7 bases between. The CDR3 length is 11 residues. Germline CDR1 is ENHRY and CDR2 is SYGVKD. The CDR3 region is CAISPGDEQFF. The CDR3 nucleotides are TGTGCCATCAGTCCCGGGGATGAGCAGTTCTTC.

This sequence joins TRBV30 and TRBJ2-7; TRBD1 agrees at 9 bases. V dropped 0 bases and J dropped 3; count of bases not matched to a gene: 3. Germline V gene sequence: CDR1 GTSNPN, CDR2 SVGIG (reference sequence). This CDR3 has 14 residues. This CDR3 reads CAWSVGQGNYEQYF. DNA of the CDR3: TGTGCCTGGAGTGTGGGACAGGGAAACTACGAGCAGTACTTC.

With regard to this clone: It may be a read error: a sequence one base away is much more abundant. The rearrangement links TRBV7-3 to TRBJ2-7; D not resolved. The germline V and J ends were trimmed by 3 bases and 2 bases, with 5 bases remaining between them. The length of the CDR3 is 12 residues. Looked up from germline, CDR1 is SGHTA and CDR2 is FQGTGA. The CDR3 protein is CASSLATYEQYF. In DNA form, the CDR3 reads TGTGCCAGCAGCTTGGCCACCTACGAGCAGTACTTC.

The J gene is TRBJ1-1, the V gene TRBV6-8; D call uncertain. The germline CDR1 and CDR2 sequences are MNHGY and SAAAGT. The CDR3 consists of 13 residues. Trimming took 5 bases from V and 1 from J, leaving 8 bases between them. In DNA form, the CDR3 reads TGTGCCAGCAGTCCGGATCAGAACACTGAAGCTTTCTTT. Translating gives CASSPDQNTEAFF.

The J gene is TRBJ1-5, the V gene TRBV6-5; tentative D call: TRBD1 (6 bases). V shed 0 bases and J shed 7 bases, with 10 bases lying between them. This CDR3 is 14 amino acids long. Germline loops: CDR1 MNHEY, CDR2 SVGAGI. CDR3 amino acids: CASSYSQGGQPQHF. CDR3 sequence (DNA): TGTGCCAGCAGTTACTCACAGGGCGGCCAGCCCCAGCATTTT.

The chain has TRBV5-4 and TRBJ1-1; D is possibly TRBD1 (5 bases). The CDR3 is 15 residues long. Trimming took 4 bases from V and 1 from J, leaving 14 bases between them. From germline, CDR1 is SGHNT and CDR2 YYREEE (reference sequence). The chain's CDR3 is CASSLTGTSNTEAFF. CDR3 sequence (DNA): TGTGCCAGCAGCCTTACCGGGACTTCGAACACTGAAGCTTTCTTT.

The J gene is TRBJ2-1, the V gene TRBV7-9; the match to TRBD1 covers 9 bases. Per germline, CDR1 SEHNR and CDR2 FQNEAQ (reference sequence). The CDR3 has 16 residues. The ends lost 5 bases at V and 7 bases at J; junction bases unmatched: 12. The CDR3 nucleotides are TGTGCCAGCAGCCCCAGGGACAGGGTACAACCTAATGAGCAGTTCTTC. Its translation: CASSPRDRVQPNEQFF.

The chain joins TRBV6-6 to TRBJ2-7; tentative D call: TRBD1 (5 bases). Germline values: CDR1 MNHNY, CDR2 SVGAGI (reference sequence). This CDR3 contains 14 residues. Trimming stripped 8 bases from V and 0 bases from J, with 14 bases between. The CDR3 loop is CASSSREDSYEQYF. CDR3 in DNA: TGTGCCAGCTCGAGCAGGGAAGACTCCTACGAGCAGTACTTC.

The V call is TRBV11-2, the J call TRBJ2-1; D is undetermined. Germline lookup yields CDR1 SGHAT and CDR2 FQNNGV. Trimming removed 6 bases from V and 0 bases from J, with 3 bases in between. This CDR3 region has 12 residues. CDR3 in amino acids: CASSNSYNEQFF. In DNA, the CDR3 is TGTGCCAGCAGTAACTCCTACAATGAGCAGTTCTTC.

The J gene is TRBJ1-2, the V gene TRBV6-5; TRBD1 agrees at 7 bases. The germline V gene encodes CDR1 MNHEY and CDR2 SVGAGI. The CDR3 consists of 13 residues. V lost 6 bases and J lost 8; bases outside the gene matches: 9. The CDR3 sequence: CASRDRVTEGYTF. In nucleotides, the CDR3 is TGTGCCAGCAGAGACAGGGTGACAGAAGGCTACACCTTC.

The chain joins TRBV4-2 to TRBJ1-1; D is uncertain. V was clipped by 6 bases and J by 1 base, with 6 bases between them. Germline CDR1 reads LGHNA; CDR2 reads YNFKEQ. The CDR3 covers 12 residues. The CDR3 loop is CASRAANTEAFF. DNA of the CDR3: TGTGCCAGCAGGGCAGCGAACACTGAAGCTTTCTTT.

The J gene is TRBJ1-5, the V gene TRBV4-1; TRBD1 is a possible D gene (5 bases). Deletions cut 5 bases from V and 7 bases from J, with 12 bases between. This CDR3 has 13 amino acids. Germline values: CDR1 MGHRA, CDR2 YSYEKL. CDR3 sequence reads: CASSGGGGQPQHF. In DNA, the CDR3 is TGCGCCAGCAGCGGCGGGGGTGGGCAGCCCCAGCATTTT.

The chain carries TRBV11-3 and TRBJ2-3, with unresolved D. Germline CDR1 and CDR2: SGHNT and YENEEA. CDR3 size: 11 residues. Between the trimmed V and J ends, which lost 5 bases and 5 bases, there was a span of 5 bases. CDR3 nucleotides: TGTGCCAGCAGCCGCCGAGATACGCAGTATTTT. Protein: CASSRRDTQYF.

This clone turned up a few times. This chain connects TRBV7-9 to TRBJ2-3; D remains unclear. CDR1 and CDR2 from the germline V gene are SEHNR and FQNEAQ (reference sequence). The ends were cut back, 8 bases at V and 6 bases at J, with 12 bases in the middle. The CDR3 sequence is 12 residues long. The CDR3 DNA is TGTGCCAGCTTTGGATCTGACGATACGCAGTATTTT. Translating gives CASFGSDDTQYF.

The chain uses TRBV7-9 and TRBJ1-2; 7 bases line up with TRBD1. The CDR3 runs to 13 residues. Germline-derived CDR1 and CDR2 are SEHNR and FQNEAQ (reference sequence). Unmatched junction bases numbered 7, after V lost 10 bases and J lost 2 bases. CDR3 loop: CATLTGRNYGYTF. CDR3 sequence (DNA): TGTGCCACCTTGACAGGGCGGAACTATGGCTACACCTTC.

The CDR3 sequence is CASSLGSGGEQFF. CDR3 sequence (DNA): TGTGCCAGCAGCTTAGGTAGCGGGGGTGAGCAGTTCTTC. The rearrangement uses TRBV7-6 and TRBJ2-1; the match to TRBD2 covers 9 bases. Germline CDR1 reads SGHVS; CDR2 reads FNYEAQ. The V segment lost 1 base and the J segment 9 bases; nucleotides outside the gene matches: 1. The CDR3 extends over 13 amino acids. The full variable domain, completed using reference TRBV7-6 and TRBJ2-1, is GAGVSQSPRYKVTKRGQDVALRCDPISGHVSLYWYRQALGQGPEFLTYFNYEAQQDKSGLPNDRFSAERPEGSISTLTIQRTEQRDSAMYRCASSLGSGGEQFFGPGTRLTVL.

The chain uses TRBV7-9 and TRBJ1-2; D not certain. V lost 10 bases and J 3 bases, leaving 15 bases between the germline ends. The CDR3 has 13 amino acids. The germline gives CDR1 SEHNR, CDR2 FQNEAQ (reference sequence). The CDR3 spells CATASESYYGYTF. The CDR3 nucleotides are TGTGCCACCGCGTCAGAGAGCTACTATGGCTACACCTTC.

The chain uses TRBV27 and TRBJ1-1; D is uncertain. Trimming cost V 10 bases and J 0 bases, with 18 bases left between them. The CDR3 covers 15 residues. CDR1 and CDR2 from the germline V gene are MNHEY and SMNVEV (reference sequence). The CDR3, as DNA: TGTGCCACGTTCCTGATTCGGGGTATGAACACTGAAGCTTTCTTT. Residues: CATFLIRGMNTEAFF.

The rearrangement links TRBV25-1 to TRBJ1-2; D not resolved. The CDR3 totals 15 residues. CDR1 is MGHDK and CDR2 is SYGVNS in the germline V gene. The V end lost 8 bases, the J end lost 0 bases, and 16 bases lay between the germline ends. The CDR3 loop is CASSPPQSSNYGYTF. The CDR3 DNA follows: TGTGCCAGCTCTCCACCACAGAGTTCTAACTATGGCTACACCTTC.

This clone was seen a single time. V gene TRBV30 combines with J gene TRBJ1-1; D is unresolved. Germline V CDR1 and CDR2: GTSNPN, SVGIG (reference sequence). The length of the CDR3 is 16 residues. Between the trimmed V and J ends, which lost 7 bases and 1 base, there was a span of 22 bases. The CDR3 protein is CALLIPRQQRNTEAFF. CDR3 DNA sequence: TGTGCCTTATTGATACCCAGACAACAGAGGAACACTGAAGCTTTCTTT. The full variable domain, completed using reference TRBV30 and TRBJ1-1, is SQTIHQWPATLVQPVGSPLSLECTVEGTSNPNLYWYRQAAGRGLQLLFYSVGIGQISSEVPQNLSASRPQDRQFILSSKKLLLSDSGFYLCALLIPRQQRNTEAFFGQGTRLTVV.

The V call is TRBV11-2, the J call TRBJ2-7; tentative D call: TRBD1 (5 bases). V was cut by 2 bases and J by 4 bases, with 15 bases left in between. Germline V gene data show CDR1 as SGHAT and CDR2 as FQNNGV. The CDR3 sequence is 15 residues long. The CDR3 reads CASSLSQGNTYEQYF. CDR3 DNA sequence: TGTGCCAGCAGCTTATCGCAGGGAAACACTTACGAGCAGTACTTC.

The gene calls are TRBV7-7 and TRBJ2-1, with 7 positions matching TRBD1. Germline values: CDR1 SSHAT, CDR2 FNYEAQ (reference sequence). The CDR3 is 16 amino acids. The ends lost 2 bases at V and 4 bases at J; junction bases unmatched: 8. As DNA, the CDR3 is TGTGCCAGCAGCTTAAGTTGGACAGGCGCATACAATGAGCAGTTCTTC. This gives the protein CASSLSWTGAYNEQFF.

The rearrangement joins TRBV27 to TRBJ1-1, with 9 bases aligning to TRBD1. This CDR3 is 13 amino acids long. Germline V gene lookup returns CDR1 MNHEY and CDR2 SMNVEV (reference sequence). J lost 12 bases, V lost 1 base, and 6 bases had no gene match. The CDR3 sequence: CASSLFGGQGTFF. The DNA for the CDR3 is TGTGCCAGCAGTTTATTTGGAGGACAGGGGACTTTCTTT.